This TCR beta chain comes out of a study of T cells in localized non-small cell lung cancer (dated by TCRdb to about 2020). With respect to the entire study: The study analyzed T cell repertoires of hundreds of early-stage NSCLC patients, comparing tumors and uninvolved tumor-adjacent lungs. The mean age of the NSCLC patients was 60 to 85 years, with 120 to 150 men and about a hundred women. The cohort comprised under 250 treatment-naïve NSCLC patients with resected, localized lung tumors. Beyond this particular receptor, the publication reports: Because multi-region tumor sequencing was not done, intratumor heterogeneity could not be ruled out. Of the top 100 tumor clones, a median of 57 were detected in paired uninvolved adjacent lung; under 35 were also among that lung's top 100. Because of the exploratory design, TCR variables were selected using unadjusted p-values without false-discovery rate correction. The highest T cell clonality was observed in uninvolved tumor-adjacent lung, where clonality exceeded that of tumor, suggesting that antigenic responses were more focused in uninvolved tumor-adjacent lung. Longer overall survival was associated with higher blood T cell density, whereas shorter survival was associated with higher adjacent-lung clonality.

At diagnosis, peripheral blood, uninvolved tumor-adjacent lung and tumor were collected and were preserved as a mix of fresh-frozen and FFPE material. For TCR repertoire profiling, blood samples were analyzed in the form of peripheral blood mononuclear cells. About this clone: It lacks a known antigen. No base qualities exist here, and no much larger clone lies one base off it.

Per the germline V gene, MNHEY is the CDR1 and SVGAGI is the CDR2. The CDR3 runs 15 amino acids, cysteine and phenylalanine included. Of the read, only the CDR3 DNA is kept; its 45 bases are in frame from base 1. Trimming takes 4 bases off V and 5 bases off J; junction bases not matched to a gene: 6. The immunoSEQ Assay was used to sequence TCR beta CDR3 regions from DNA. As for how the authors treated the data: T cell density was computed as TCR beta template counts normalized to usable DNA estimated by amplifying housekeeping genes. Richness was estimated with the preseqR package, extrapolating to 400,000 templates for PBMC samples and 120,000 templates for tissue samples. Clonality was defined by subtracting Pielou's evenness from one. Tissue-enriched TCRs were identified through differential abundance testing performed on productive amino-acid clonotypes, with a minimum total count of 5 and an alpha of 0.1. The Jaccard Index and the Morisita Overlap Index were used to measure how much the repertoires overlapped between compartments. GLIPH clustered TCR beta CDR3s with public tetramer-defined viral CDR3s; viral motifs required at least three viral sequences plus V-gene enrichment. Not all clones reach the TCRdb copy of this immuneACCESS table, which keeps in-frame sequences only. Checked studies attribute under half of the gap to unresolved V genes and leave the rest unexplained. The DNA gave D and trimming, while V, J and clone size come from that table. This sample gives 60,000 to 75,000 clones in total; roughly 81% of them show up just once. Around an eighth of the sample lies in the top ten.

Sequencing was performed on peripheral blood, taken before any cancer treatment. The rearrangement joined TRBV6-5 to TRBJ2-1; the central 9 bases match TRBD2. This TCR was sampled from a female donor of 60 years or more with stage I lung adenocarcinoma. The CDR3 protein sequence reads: CASSSPAGGDNEQFF. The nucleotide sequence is TGTGCCAGCAGTTCCCCGGCGGGAGGGGACAATGAGCAGTTCTTC.